A single sample gave rise to the 7 T cell receptor beta chains below, sequenced in a study of long-term antiretroviral therapy in people with HIV. At survey level, the immunoSEQ assay was run in its v3.0 version. This table comes from immunoSEQ multiplex PCR, and its TCRdb copy is limited to in-frame clones, with some not included. The data contain 25,000 to 30,000 clones, 93% of them seen just once; the ten biggest clones take up 5.5% to 7%. This specimen was unsorted PBMCs, taken around 6.5 years after starting antiretroviral therapy. The source is a woman aged 40-49 years with HIV.

This clone was observed a single time. This chain uses TRBV9 with TRBJ2-5; a weak D match, TRBD1 (5 bases). With 0 bases removed from V and 3 bases from J, the gap between germline ends came to 9 bases. The CDR3 spans 14 residues. Germline V lookup: CDR1 SGDLS, CDR2 YYNGEE. CDR3 DNA: TGTGCCAGCAGCGTAGGGAGCAGGGAAGAGACCCAGTACTTC. It is translated as CASSVGSREETQYF.

The chain carries TRBV2 and TRBJ2-7, with TRBD1 matching 8 bases. Trimming cost V 3 bases and J 3 bases; bases outside gene matches: 7. The CDR3 loop spans 15 amino acids. Germline CDR1 reads SNHLY; CDR2 reads FYNNEI. Here the CDR3 DNA reads TGTGCCAGCAGTGAGTACCCCGGACAGGGCTACGAGCAGTACTTC. It yields the protein CASSEYPGQGYEQYF.

The chain links TRBV6-5 to TRBJ1-4, with D hard to call. This CDR3 is built from 13 residues. In germline, CDR1 is MNHEY, CDR2 SVGAGI. V lost 0 bases and J 7 bases, leaving 6 bases between the germline ends. CDR3: CASSYSIGEKLFF. DNA for the CDR3: TGTGCCAGCAGTTACTCGATCGGTGAAAAACTGTTTTTT.

The count of this clone is one. This chain uses TRBV5-1 with TRBJ1-1; 8 bases map to TRBD1. CDR3 length: 14 residues. The V gene's germline CDR1 is SGHRS and CDR2 YFSETQ. J lost 3 bases, V lost 2 bases, and 3 bases had no gene match. The CDR3 coding sequence is TGCGCCAGCAGCTTCGGACAGGGACACACTGAAGCTTTCTTT. As protein: CASSFGQGHTEAFF.

The rearrangement joins TRBV4-1 to TRBJ2-3; D remains unclear. The CDR3 loop spans 13 amino acids. Germline CDR1 reads MGHRA; CDR2 reads YSYEKL. Between the trimmed V and J ends, which lost 1 base and 11 bases, there was a span of 13 bases. The CDR3 is CASSQVEGRVQYF. CDR3 nucleotide sequence: TGCGCCAGCAGCCAAGTGGAAGGCAGAGTGCAGTATTTT.

J is TRBJ1-3 and V is TRBV19, with TRBD1 matching over 8 bases. The CDR3 runs 14 residues. CDR1 is LNHDA and CDR2 is SQIVND in the germline V gene (reference sequence). Losses at the gene ends were 5 bases for V and 5 bases for J; bases not matched to a gene: 5. The DNA for the CDR3 is TGTGCCAGTAGTCTCGACAGGGGAAGAAACACCATATATTTT. Its translation: CASSLDRGRNTIYF.

This clone was seen only a few times. The V call is TRBV19, the J call TRBJ1-2, with no clear D. Trimming left V 5 bases short and J 7 bases short, with 11 bases between. The CDR3 has 12 amino acids. From germline, CDR1 is LNHDA and CDR2 SQIVND (reference sequence). CDR3 DNA: TGTGCCAGTAGTGACTCAGATACTGGCTACACCTTC. Its translation: CASSDSDTGYTF. The entire variable domain, with the rest obtained from reference TRBV19 and TRBJ1-2, is as follows: DGGITQSPKYLFRKEGQNVTLSCEQNLNHDAMYWYRQDPGQGLRLIYYSQIVNDFQKGDIAEGYSVSREKKESFPLTVTSAQKNPTAFYLCASSDSDTGYTFGSGTRLTVV.